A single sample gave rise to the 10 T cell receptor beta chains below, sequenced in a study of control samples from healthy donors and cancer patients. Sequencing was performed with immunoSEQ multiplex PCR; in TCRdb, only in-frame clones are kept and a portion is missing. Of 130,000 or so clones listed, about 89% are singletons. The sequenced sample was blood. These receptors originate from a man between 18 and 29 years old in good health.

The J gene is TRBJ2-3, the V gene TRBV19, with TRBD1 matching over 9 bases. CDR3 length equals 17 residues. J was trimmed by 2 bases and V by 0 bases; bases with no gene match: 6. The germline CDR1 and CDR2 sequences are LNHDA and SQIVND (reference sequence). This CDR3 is CASSIEGTGRDTDTQYF. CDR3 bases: TGTGCCAGTAGTATAGAGGGGACAGGGCGGGACACAGATACGCAGTATTTT.

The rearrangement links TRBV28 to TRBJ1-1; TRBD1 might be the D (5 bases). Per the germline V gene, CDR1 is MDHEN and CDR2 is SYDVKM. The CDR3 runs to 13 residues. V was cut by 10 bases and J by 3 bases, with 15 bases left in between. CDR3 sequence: CATWGGVYTEAFF. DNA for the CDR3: TGTGCCACATGGGGGGGGGTTTACACTGAAGCTTTCTTT.

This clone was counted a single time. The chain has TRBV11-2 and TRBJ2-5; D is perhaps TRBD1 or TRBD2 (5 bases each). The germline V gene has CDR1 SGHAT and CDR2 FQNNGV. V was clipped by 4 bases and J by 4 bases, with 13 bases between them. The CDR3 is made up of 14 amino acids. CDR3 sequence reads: CASSSGTQRETQYF. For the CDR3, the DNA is TGTGCCAGCAGCTCCGGGACGCAGAGAGAGACCCAGTACTTC.

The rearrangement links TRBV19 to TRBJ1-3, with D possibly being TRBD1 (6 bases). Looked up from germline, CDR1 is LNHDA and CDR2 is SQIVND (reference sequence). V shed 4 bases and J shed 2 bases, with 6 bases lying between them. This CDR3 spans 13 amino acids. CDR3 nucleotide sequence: TGTGCCAGTAGTAGGGACACTGGAAACACCATATATTTT. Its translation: CASSRDTGNTIYF.

CDR3 in amino acids: CASSPYLSGGAYNEQFF. As DNA, the CDR3 is TGTGCCAGCAGCCCGTATCTAAGCGGGGGGGCCTACAATGAGCAGTTCTTC. This chain links TRBV7-2 with TRBJ2-1, with TRBD2 identical over 10 bases. Looked up from germline, CDR1 is SGHTA and CDR2 is FQGNSA. The V gene end was trimmed by 5 bases and the J gene end by 2 bases; junction bases not matched to a gene: 9. The CDR3 is 17 residues long.

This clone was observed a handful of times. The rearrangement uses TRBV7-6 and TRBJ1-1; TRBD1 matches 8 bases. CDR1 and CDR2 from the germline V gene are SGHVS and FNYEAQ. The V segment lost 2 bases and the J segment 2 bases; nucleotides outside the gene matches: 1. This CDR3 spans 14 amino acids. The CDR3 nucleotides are TGTGCCAGCAGCTTAACAGGGGGAAACACTGAAGCTTTCTTT. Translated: CASSLTGGNTEAFF.

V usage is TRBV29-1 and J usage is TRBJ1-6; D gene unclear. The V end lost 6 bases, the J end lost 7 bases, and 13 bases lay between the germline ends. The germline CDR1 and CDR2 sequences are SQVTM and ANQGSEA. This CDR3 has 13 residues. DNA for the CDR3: TGCAGCGTGATGGCCGCCTTAAATTCACCCCTCCACTTT. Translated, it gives CSVMAALNSPLHF.

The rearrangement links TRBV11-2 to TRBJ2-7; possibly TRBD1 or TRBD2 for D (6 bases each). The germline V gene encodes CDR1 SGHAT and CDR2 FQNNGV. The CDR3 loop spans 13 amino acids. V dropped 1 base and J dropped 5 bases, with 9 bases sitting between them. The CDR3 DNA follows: TGTGCCAGCAGCTTAGTGGGGGGCAACGAGCAGTACTTC. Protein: CASSLVGGNEQYF.

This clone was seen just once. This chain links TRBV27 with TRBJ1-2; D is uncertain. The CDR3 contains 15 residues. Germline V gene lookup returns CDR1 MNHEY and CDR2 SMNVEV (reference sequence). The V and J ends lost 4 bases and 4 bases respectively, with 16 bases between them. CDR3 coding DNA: TGTGCCAGCAGTTCACATCCCCGGTGGAGCTATGGCTACACCTTC. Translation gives CASSSHPRWSYGYTF.

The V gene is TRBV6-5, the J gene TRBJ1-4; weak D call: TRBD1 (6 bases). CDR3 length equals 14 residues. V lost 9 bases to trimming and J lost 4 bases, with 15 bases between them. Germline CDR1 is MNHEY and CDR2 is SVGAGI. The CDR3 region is CASSWGAFNEKLFF. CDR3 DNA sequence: TGTGCCAGTAGCTGGGGGGCCTTTAATGAAAAACTGTTTTTT.